This is a list of T cell receptor beta chains from one sample in a study of T cells in Graves' hyperthyroidism and ophthalmopathy. A single record per CDR3 protein comes from TCRdb applying MiXCR to the multiplex PCR reads. The sample lists approximately 620,000 distinct CDR3 sequences; approximately 16% were seen once. Sequencing was done on a sample of blood. These receptors were taken from a woman aged 35 to 49 with Graves' ophthalmopathy. CDR3s include the opening cysteine and the closing phenylalanine or tryptophan. A D gene is named only where the DNA matches it firmly. Not every row has a clone size; where given, it reads once, few, many or a size class.

>TRBD1|TRBJ2-6|-|TRBV28
TGTGCCAGCGGGACAGGGAGTAACTCTGGGGCCAACGTCCTGACTTTC
CASGTGSNSGANVLTF
>-|TRBJ1-4|many|TRBV5-1
TGCGCCAGCAGCTTGGGGACAGTCGCAACTAATGAAAAACTGTTTTTT
CASSLGTVATNEKLFF
>-|TRBJ2-1|-|TRBV5-7
TGTGCCAGCAGCTTGGAAAATAGCACAGAAGGGGAGCAGTTCTTC
CASSLENSTEGEQFF
>-|TRBJ1-1|many|TRBV2
TGTGCCAGCAGTGAGGTTAGGGTAGCGGGTACTGAAGCTTTCTTT
CASSEVRVAGTEAFF
>-|TRBJ2-3|many|TRBV27
TGTGCCAGCAGTTTACAGGCTCCAGATACGCAGTATTTT
CASSLQAPDTQYF
>-|TRBJ1-2|-|TRBV6-1
TGTGCCAGCGGGGATCAGGGCTATGGCTACACCTTC
CASGDQGYGYTF
>-|TRBJ2-7|few|TRBV10-3
TGTGCCATCAGTGATGCGGGTACTACCTACGAGCAGTACTTC
CAISDAGTTYEQYF
>TRBD1|TRBJ1-2|many|TRBV6-2/TRBV6-3
TGTGCCAGCAGTTATCTGACAGGGAACTATGGCTACACCTTC
CASSYLTGNYGYTF
>TRBD2|TRBJ2-1|many|TRBV3-1
TGTGCCAGCAGCCTCCTCGGGACTAGCAGGAGGTTTGAGCAGTTCTTC
CASSLLGTSRRFEQFF
>TRBD1|TRBJ2-7|many|TRBV30
TGTGCCTGGAGGGGGACAGCATTCCCCGAGCAGTACTTC
CAWRGTAFPEQYF
>TRBD1|TRBJ2-2|-|TRBV7-2
TGTGCCAGCAGCTTATTTCTGGGACAGGTTAGGACCGGGGAGCTGTTTTTT
CASSLFLGQVRTGELFF
>TRBD2|TRBJ2-1|many|TRBV14
TGTGCCAGCAGCCAGAGGACTAGCGGGTTTTACAATGAGCAGTTCTTC
CASSQRTSGFYNEQFF
>TRBD1|TRBJ2-3|many|TRBV20-1
TGCAGTGCCAGGGGACAGTCTAGCACAGATACGCAGTATTTT
CSARGQSSTDTQYF
>-|TRBJ2-1|-|TRBV11-3
TGTGCCAGCAGCTTATTCTGGGGGGATTACAATGAGCAGTTCTTC
CASSLFWGDYNEQFF
>TRBD1|TRBJ2-7|-|TRBV10-3
TGTGCCACGGGGACAGCCGGCTACGAGCAGTACTTC
CATGTAGYEQYF
>TRBD2|TRBJ2-1|-|TRBV2
TGTGCCAGCAGGGGGCGACTAGCGGGAGGCGATGAGCAGTTCTTC
CASRGRLAGGDEQFF
>-|TRBJ1-5|many|TRBV12-3/TRBV12-4
TGTGCCAGCAGTTTAGTGTCTGGGGTTAGACAGCCCCAGCATTTT
CASSLVSGVRQPQHF
>TRBD1|TRBJ1-1|many|TRBV20-1
TGCAGTGCTAGGCTAATGGGACAGCTTCTGAACACTGAAGCTTTCTTT
CSARLMGQLLNTEAFF
>-|TRBJ2-5|many|TRBV11-2
TGTGCCAGCAGCTCCTTTAAGGCCCAAGAGACCCAGTACTTC
CASSSFKAQETQYF
>-|TRBJ1-2|many|TRBV7-8
TGTGCCAGCAGCCCGCCTCCGACGGATTACTATGGCTACACCTTC
CASSPPPTDYYGYTF
>-|TRBJ2-1|many|TRBV30
TGTGCCTGGAGTGTACCACGGGGGTACTCCTACAATGAGCAGTTCTTC
CAWSVPRGYSYNEQFF
>-|TRBJ1-2|many|TRBV20-1
TGCAGGCCTACCCAGAGAGACCGCTATGGCTACACCTTC
CRPTQRDRYGYTF
>-|TRBJ1-5|once|TRBV5-1
TGCGCCGGCAGCTTGGGGTGGGGGCTAGAGCAGCCCCAGCATTTT
CAGSLGWGLEQPQHF
>-|TRBJ2-2|-|TRBV29-1
TGCAGCGTTGGGGGAGGTGGCGGGGAGCTGTTTTTT
CSVGGGGGELFF
>-|TRBJ2-5|many|TRBV28
TGTGCCAGCAGTTCTCCGGGACTTCAAGGGGAGACCCAGTACTTC
CASSSPGLQGETQYF
>TRBD2|TRBJ2-7|many|TRBV5-1
TGCGCCAGCAGCTTGTCGCCAGCGGGAGAGCAGTACTTC
CASSLSPAGEQYF
>-|TRBJ2-6|few|TRBV12-3/TRBV12-4
TGTGCCAGCAGTTTAGTGCAGGGCAAATCTGGGGCCAACGTCCTGACTTTC
CASSLVQGKSGANVLTF
>TRBD2|TRBJ2-2|few|TRBV3-1
TGTGCCAGCAGCTTTACTAGCGACACCGGGGAGCTGTTTTTT
CASSFTSDTGELFF
>-|TRBJ2-7|many|TRBV2
TGTGCCAGCAGTGAAGGGAGGGACAGCAACTACGAGCAGTACTTC
CASSEGRDSNYEQYF
>-|TRBJ1-4|-|TRBV5-5
TGTGCCAGCAGCTTGGAGGGCCCTAAAATGGGTGAAAAACTGTTTTTT
CASSLEGPKMGEKLFF
>TRBD1|TRBJ2-7|-|TRBV20-1
TGCAGTGCTAGTCAGAGGGACAGGGGGCGGCTCGAGCAGTACTTC
CSASQRDRGRLEQYF
>-|TRBJ2-1|many|TRBV11-2
TGTGCCAGCAGCTTAGAAGGACAGTCCTACAATGAGCAGTTCTTC
CASSLEGQSYNEQFF
>-|TRBJ1-1|-|TRBV19
TGTGCCAGCCGATTTGGGGAGAACACTGAAGCTTTCTTT
CASRFGENTEAFF
>-|TRBJ1-1|many|TRBV18
TGTGCCAGCTCTCTCGGGGAGGGGGACACTGAAGCTTTCTTT
CASSLGEGDTEAFF
>-|TRBJ2-7|many|TRBV10-3
TGTGCCATCAGTGGTGGGGGATCCGTTTACGAGCAGTACTTC
CAISGGGSVYEQYF
>-|TRBJ1-5|-|TRBV20-1
TGCAGTGCTAGAGCCGGTGATGGGCCCCAGCATTTT
CSARAGDGPQHF
>TRBD2|TRBJ2-5|few|TRBV2
TGTGCCAGCACCTCTAGCGGGGGGCTTCCAAAGACCCAGTACTTC
CASTSSGGLPKTQYF
>-|TRBJ2-5|many|TRBV2
TGTGCCAGCAGTGACAACCTAGTACAAGAGACCCAGTACTTC
CASSDNLVQETQYF
>-|TRBJ1-5|-|TRBV27
TGTGCCAGCAGGGACAGTACCTTGGGCAATCAGCCCCAGCATTTT
CASRDSTLGNQPQHF
>-|TRBJ2-7|-|TRBV4-2
TGTGCCAGCAGCCAGGCCAGGGATACCTACGAGCAGTACTTC
CASSQARDTYEQYF
>TRBD1|TRBJ2-2|many|TRBV20-1
TGCAGTGCTCCTCTACAGGGGGCGGCCACCGGGGAGCTGTTTTTT
CSAPLQGAATGELFF
>-|TRBJ2-7|-|TRBV7-2
TGTGCCAGCAGCACTGACAGTGGAGCTTCCTACGAGCAGTACTTC
CASSTDSGASYEQYF
>-|TRBJ2-7|-|TRBV6-2/TRBV6-3
TGTGCCAGCAGTTACGGCGGGACCTACAATGAGCAGTACTTC
CASSYGGTYNEQYF
>-|TRBJ2-1|-|TRBV7-9
TGTGCCAGCAGCCCTGGGGGTGGCCTCTTCTTC
CASSPGGGLFF
>-|TRBJ1-6|many|TRBV2
TGTGCCAGCACCCTGAGGGGAGTGGATTCACCCCTCCACTTT
CASTLRGVDSPLHF
>-|TRBJ2-3|-|TRBV20-1
TGCAGTGCTCGCCTGGGGTTCACAGATACGCAGTATTTT
CSARLGFTDTQYF
>TRBD1|TRBJ1-4|many|TRBV2
TGTGCCAGCAGCCCTAGACAGGGAAATGAAAAACTGTTTTTT
CASSPRQGNEKLFF
>TRBD2|TRBJ2-2|many|TRBV12-3/TRBV12-4
TGTGCCAGCAGTTTCCAGCGGGGGGGAGAAACCGGGGAGCTGTTTTTT
CASSFQRGGETGELFF
>-|TRBJ2-5|many|TRBV3-1
TGTGCCAGCAGCCAAGATCCAGCTCCGCAAGAGACCCAGTACTTC
CASSQDPAPQETQYF
>TRBD1|TRBJ2-7|many|TRBV28
TGTGCCAGCAGTCCCCCGGATAACAGGGGGAAGTACGAGCAGTACTTC
CASSPPDNRGKYEQYF
>TRBD2|TRBJ2-7|many|TRBV12-3/TRBV12-4
TGTGCCAGCAGTTCCGGGACTAGGATTGGCGAGCAGTACTTC
CASSSGTRIGEQYF
>-|TRBJ1-3|few|TRBV6-1
TGTGCCAGCAGACCGGAGTACGGTGGAAACACCATATATTTT
CASRPEYGGNTIYF
>-|TRBJ1-5|many|TRBV2
TGTGCCAGCAGTGAAGCGGGAAGTCAGCCCCAGCATTTT
CASSEAGSQPQHF
>TRBD1|TRBJ1-1|many|TRBV27
TGTGCCAGCAGGGGACAGGGAGGTAGTACTGAAGCTTTCTTT
CASRGQGGSTEAFF